One sample yielded the 9 T cell receptor beta chains listed below, sequenced in a study of T cells in narcolepsy. Data came from immunoSEQ multiplex PCR; TCRdb stores just in-frame clones and leaves some out. The data contain tens of thousands of clones, 70% to 90% of them singletons. Sequenced sample: memory (CD45RA-) CD4+ T cells from blood. Receptor source: a human donor in good health.

This clone was picked up one time. The genes are TRBV15 and TRBJ2-7; D may be TRBD2 (6 bases). V dropped 0 bases and J dropped 5 bases, with 14 bases sitting between them. This CDR3 has 15 residues. The germline V gene has CDR1 LNHNV and CDR2 YYDKDF (reference sequence). The CDR3 protein is CATSRERNRGDEQYF. In DNA, the CDR3 is TGTGCCACCAGCAGAGAGAGGAACCGCGGGGACGAGCAGTACTTC.

The rearrangement links TRBV19 to TRBJ1-5, with 8 bases that match TRBD1. Germline V gives CDR1 LNHDA, CDR2 SQIVND (reference sequence). This CDR3 has 15 amino acids. J lost 1 base, V lost 5 bases, and 4 bases had no gene match. As DNA, the CDR3 is TGTGCCAGTAGTTCAGACAGGGGCAGCAATCAGCCCCAGCATTTT. The encoded protein is CASSSDRGSNQPQHF.

The V and J genes are TRBV6-5 and TRBJ1-5, with no clear D. Trimming shortened V by 8 bases and J by 6 bases, and 20 bases separated the two germline ends. CDR1 is MNHEY and CDR2 is SVGAGI in the germline V gene. CDR3 size: 15 residues. The CDR3 sequence is CASGPGPEGRQPQHF. The CDR3 bases are TGTGCCAGCGGCCCCGGACCCGAAGGTCGTCAGCCCCAGCATTTT.

V usage is TRBV5-6 and J usage is TRBJ1-1; 8 nucleotides agree with TRBD1. The CDR3 runs to 14 residues. The trim removed 5 bases at V and 4 bases at J, leaving 7 bases unmatched. Germline CDR1 is SGHDT and CDR2 is YYEEEE. In DNA form, the CDR3 reads TGTGCCAGCAGGTCGACAGGGGTCATCACTGAAGCTTTCTTT. Translated: CASRSTGVITEAFF.

This chain links TRBV7-2 with TRBJ2-5; 10 nucleotides match TRBD2. CDR1 SGHTA and CDR2 FQGNSA come from the germline V gene. The J segment lost 5 bases and the V segment lost 5 bases, leaving 11 bases of the junction unmatched. This CDR3 has 16 amino acids. CDR3 DNA sequence: TGTGCCAGCAGCGGAATTAGCGGGGGGCCGAGGGAGACCCAGTACTTC. As protein: CASSGISGGPRETQYF.

This chain uses TRBV6-6 with TRBJ1-2; D uncertain. From germline, CDR1 is MNHNY and CDR2 SVGAGI (reference sequence). V was cut by 7 bases and J by 2 bases, with 14 bases left in between. This CDR3 comprises 14 residues. The CDR3 loop is CASTPGAMNYGYTF. The CDR3, as DNA: TGTGCCAGCACTCCCGGAGCGATGAACTATGGCTACACCTTC.

J is TRBJ2-7 and V is TRBV6-1; no definite D call. Trimming took off 5 bases at V and 0 bases at J, with 14 bases between the two ends. This CDR3 contains 15 residues. Germline V gene sequence: CDR1 MNHNS, CDR2 SASEGT. CDR3 loop: CASSHLPTSSYEQYF. CDR3 bases: TGTGCCAGCAGTCACCTACCTACCTCCTCCTACGAGCAGTACTTC.

The rearrangement uses TRBV19 and TRBJ1-1, with D perhaps TRBD1 (6 bases). The V end lost 3 bases, the J end lost 3 bases, and 8 bases lay between the germline ends. The germline V gene encodes CDR1 LNHDA and CDR2 SQIVND (reference sequence). CDR3 length equals 13 residues. The CDR3 nucleotides are TGTGCCAGTAGTATGGGGGCAGACACTGAAGCTTTCTTT. Its protein is CASSMGADTEAFF.

The rearrangement links TRBV6-1 to TRBJ2-2; maybe TRBD2 (5 bases). The germline CDR1 and CDR2 sequences are MNHNS and SASEGT. The CDR3 sequence is 14 residues long. Trimming pared 4 bases from V and 7 bases from J, leaving 13 bases between. Here the CDR3 reads CASSAGVRGGELFF. The DNA of the CDR3 is TGTGCCAGCAGTGCCGGAGTCCGGGGCGGGGAGCTGTTTTTT.